Ten or more counts support the clone carrying this T cell receptor (beta chain). Its cognate antigen is unknown. The time point here: newly diagnosed GD, antithyroid drugs for less than 3 months. Isolated PBMC RNA provided the starting material for the TCR library. HTBI primers from iRepertoire and Arm-PCR of CDR3 regions yielded the TCR beta libraries. Using its own MiXCR run on the multiplex PCR reads, TCRdb lists one record per CDR3 protein. The table has around 330,000 distinct CDR3 sequences, roughly 18% seen once; the top ten hold 35% to 45%. These data originate in a study of regulatory T cells in long-lasting Graves disease. Study-level findings and limits: The study found TRBV28, TRBJ1-2 and TRBJ2-5 favored in persistent disease.

V lost 5 bases, J lost 7 bases, and 18 bases lay in between. This CDR3 has 16 residues. Germline V gives CDR1 SGHVS, CDR2 FQNEAQ. V is TRBV7-8 and J is TRBJ1-6; possible D gene TRBD1, 5 bases. The material sequenced was peripheral blood mononuclear cells (PBMCs), taken at new diagnosis, from a patient treated with antithyroid drugs. This receptor was obtained from a female donor with Graves disease. Written as DNA, the CDR3 is TGTGCCAGCAGCCCTAGCCCAGGGCTTGGGAATTCACCCCTCCACTTT. Its protein product is CASSPSPGLGNSPLHF.